The 20 T cell receptor beta chains below all came from one sample that was sequenced in a study of T cell responses to AZD1222 COVID-19 vaccine. Libraries were prepared by immunoSEQ multiplex PCR; TCRdb keeps only in-frame clonotypes and omits some of them. The table has 130,000 to 150,000 clones, 75% to 90% seen once. The material sequenced was peripheral blood, taken on day 0 of MenACWY control vaccination. Every receptor here comes from an adult in good health.

DNA of the CDR3: TGTGCCAGCCGCCTCATTGGGTCACCCCTCCACTTT. It yields the protein CASRLIGSPLHF. The chain combines TRBV3-1 (or the pseudogene TRBV3-2) with TRBJ1-6; no definite D call. This CDR3 has 12 residues. V was clipped by 8 bases and J by 10 bases, with 12 bases between them. Germline V CDR1 and CDR2: LGHDT, YNNKEL (reference sequence).

This clone was found once. V gene TRBV28 combines with J gene TRBJ2-1; TRBD2 matches at 7 bases. V gave up 7 bases and J gave up 2 bases; unmatched junction bases: 8. Germline V gene sequence: CDR1 MDHEN, CDR2 SYDVKM. This CDR3 contains 15 residues. For the CDR3, the DNA is TGTGCCAGCACCCTGGGGGGGGGTCCCTACAATGAGCAGTTCTTC. Translating gives CASTLGGGPYNEQFF.

The rearrangement joins TRBV6-5 to TRBJ1-3, with D tentatively TRBD1 (5 bases). Germline loops: CDR1 MNHEY, CDR2 SVGAGI. Trimming pared 2 bases from V and 4 bases from J, leaving 9 bases between. The length of the CDR3 is 14 residues. CDR3 sequence (DNA): TGTGCCAGCAGTTACGGGGGAAGCGGAAACACCATATATTTT. Protein: CASSYGGSGNTIYF.

This clone was found many times. This chain connects TRBV28 to TRBJ1-5; D is unresolved. This CDR3 contains 13 residues. Germline V gives CDR1 MDHEN, CDR2 SYDVKM. V was shortened by 7 bases and J by 9 bases, with 16 bases between the two germline ends. The CDR3 here is CASNPTVERPQHF. In DNA, the CDR3 is TGTGCCAGCAATCCGACGGTGGAACGGCCCCAGCATTTT.

This clone appeared a single time. Here the CDR3 reads CAWSRRWDTEAFF. CDR3 nucleotides: TGTGCCTGGAGTAGAAGGTGGGACACTGAAGCTTTCTTT. The gene calls are TRBV30 and TRBJ1-1; D is undetermined. There are 13 residues in the CDR3. V dropped 2 bases and J dropped 3 bases, with 10 bases sitting between them. Germline lookup yields CDR1 GTSNPN and CDR2 SVGIG (reference sequence).

The rearrangement uses TRBV6-6 and TRBJ1-5; 8 nucleotides align to TRBD1. From germline, CDR1 is MNHNY and CDR2 SVGAGI (reference sequence). J lost 7 bases, V lost 4 bases, and 3 bases had no gene match. CDR3 length: 13 amino acids. CDR3 DNA: TGTGCCAGCAGTTCAGGGGGCGGGCAGCCCCAGCATTTT. It translates to CASSSGGGQPQHF.

The rearrangement joins TRBV5-1 to TRBJ2-7; 8 bases agree with TRBD1. The ends lost 0 bases at V and 5 bases at J; junction bases unmatched: 7. The germline CDR1 and CDR2 sequences are SGHRS and YFSETQ. The CDR3 covers 15 residues. CDR3 loop: CASSLEGQGRDEQYF. The CDR3 DNA is TGCGCCAGCAGCTTGGAAGGACAGGGAAGGGACGAGCAGTACTTC.

This clone was detected many times. The rearrangement uses TRBV6-1 and TRBJ2-1; 11 bases are a match to TRBD2. The germline gives CDR1 MNHNS, CDR2 SASEGT. J lost 7 bases, V lost 2 bases, and 7 bases had no gene match. CDR3 length: 16 residues. The CDR3 spells CASSEQASGGRNEQFF. The CDR3 DNA sequence: TGTGCCAGCAGTGAACAGGCTAGCGGGGGGAGGAATGAGCAGTTCTTC.

The V and J genes are TRBV15 and TRBJ2-7; D possibly uses TRBD1 or TRBD2 (5 bases each). This CDR3 comprises 13 residues. Germline V gives CDR1 LNHNV, CDR2 YYDKDF (reference sequence). V was pared by 0 bases and J by 7 bases, with 10 bases between. The CDR3 DNA follows: TGTGCCACCAGCAGAGATAGAGGGACGGAGCAGTACTTC. This encodes CATSRDRGTEQYF.

This clone has more than one count but fewer than ten. The rearrangement uses TRBV5-1 and TRBJ2-5; 11 bases are shared with TRBD2. Germline CDR1 is SGHRS and CDR2 is YFSETQ. V gave up 4 bases and J gave up 2 bases; unmatched junction bases: 7. The CDR3 extends over 16 amino acids. In DNA, the CDR3 is TGCGCCAGCAGCCCCTTGACTAGCGGGGATCAAGAGACCCAGTACTTC. It encodes CASSPLTSGDQETQYF.

The rearrangement uses TRBV9 and TRBJ1-5; unclear D gene. The germline V and J ends were trimmed by 0 bases and 9 bases, with 10 bases remaining between them. The CDR3 consists of 13 residues. Germline-derived CDR1 and CDR2 are SGDLS and YYNGEE. The CDR3 nucleotides are TGTGCCAGCAGCGTAGACGCGGCGGGGCCCCAGCATTTT. It specifies CASSVDAAGPQHF.

CDR3 nucleotides: TGCGCCAGCAGCTTAGACCCCGATTCACCCCTCCACTTT. Translated, it gives CASSLDPDSPLHF. The genes are TRBV5-1 and TRBJ1-6, with D unresolved. Germline V lookup: CDR1 SGHRS, CDR2 YFSETQ. Between the trimmed V and J ends, which lost 2 bases and 8 bases, there was a span of 8 bases. This CDR3 has 13 amino acids.

This clone was counted once. This chain joins TRBV6-5 and TRBJ1-1; D may be TRBD1 (5 bases). Trimming took 2 bases from V and 10 from J, leaving 14 bases between them. The CDR3 extends over 13 amino acids. The germline gives CDR1 MNHEY, CDR2 SVGAGI. CDR3 DNA: TGTGCCAGCAGTTACGGGGGGTTCGGAACAGCTTTCTTT. It specifies CASSYGGFGTAFF.

This clone appeared a few times. The genes are TRBV5-1 and TRBJ1-1; D gene unclear. The CDR3 totals 15 residues. V dropped 0 bases and J dropped 4 bases, with 13 bases sitting between them. Germline CDR1 SGHRS, CDR2 YFSETQ. This CDR3 is CASSLDSVLGTEAFF. CDR3 sequence (DNA): TGCGCCAGCAGCTTGGATAGTGTTCTGGGCACTGAAGCTTTCTTT.

This clone was picked up a small number of times. This chain links TRBV29-1 with TRBJ2-2, with 8 nucleotides matching TRBD2. Losses at the gene ends were 5 bases for V and 0 bases for J; bases not matched to a gene: 11. Germline V gives CDR1 SQVTM, CDR2 ANQGSEA. The CDR3 covers 17 residues. This CDR3 is CSVPGEGGGTNTGELFF. CDR3 nucleotide sequence: TGCAGCGTTCCCGGCGAGGGCGGGGGGACGAACACCGGGGAGCTGTTTTTT.

This clone was observed a handful of times. This chain uses TRBV7-2 with TRBJ2-3; 8 nucleotides match TRBD2. The CDR3 extends over 17 amino acids. V lost 1 base and J lost 1; bases outside the gene matches: 7. The V gene's germline CDR1 is SGHTA and CDR2 FQGNSA. The CDR3 nucleotides are TGTGCCAGCAGCTTAGGACGACTAGCGATTCGCACAGATACGCAGTATTTT. Residues: CASSLGRLAIRTDTQYF. Supplemented by reference TRBV7-2 and TRBJ2-3, the full variable domain reads GAGVSQSPSNKVTEKGKDVELRCDPISGHTALYWYRQSLGQGLEFLIYFQGNSAPDKSGLPSDRFSAERTGGSVSTLTIQRTQQEDSAVYLCASSLGRLAIRTDTQYFGPGTRLTVL.

This clone was seen a handful of times. V usage is TRBV9 and J usage is TRBJ2-3; TRBD2 aligns across 8 bases. Germline V gene lookup returns CDR1 SGDLS and CDR2 YYNGEE. J lost 0 bases, V lost 0 bases, and 6 bases had no gene match. The CDR3 is made up of 17 amino acids. CDR3 sequence (DNA): TGTGCCAGCAGCGTAGATAGCGGGGCTTTCAGCACAGATACGCAGTATTTT. It encodes CASSVDSGAFSTDTQYF.

The chain couples TRBV2 to TRBJ1-1; TRBD1 aligns across 7 bases. CDR3 size: 11 residues. Germline V lookup: CDR1 SNHLY, CDR2 FYNNEI. CDR3 nucleotides: TGTGCGGGGGACAGGAACACTGAAGCTTTCTTT. It encodes CAGDRNTEAFF. Based on the CDR3 plus reference TRBV2 and TRBJ1-1, the full variable domain is EPEVTQTPSHQVTQMGQEVILRCVPISNHLYFYWYRQILGQKVEFLVSFYNNEISEKSEIFDDQFSVERPDGSNFTLKIRSTKLEDSAMYFCAGDRNTEAFFGQGTRLTVV.

The CDR3 DNA follows: TGCGCCAGCAGCGGAGTCTGGGACGGAGGCACAGATACGCAGTATTTT. Residues: CASSGVWDGGTDTQYF. The chain is built from TRBV10-1 and TRBJ2-3, with D tentatively TRBD1 or TRBD2 (5 bases each). The length of the CDR3 is 16 residues. V lost 6 bases and J 1 base, leaving 17 bases between the germline ends. Germline-derived CDR1 and CDR2 are WNHNN and SYGVQD (reference sequence).

This clone was observed a few times. The rearrangement uses TRBV4-1 and TRBJ1-2, with D unclear. Looked up from germline, CDR1 is MGHRA and CDR2 is YSYEKL. Trimming cost V 0 bases and J 7 bases, with 12 bases left between them. CDR3 length equals 14 residues. The CDR3 DNA is TGCGCCAGCAGCCAAGATTCGAGGGTTAGTGGCTACACCTTC. This codes for CASSQDSRVSGYTF.